In its sample, the clone carrying this T cell receptor beta chain was seen a few times. CDR3 size: 14 residues. Deletions cut 4 bases from V and 4 bases from J, with 13 bases between. CDR1 is MGHDK and CDR2 is SYGVNS in the germline V gene. The sample originates from a study of blood T cell repertoires in COVID-19. About the study: T cells, B-cell-depleted T cells, or PBMCs provided the cDNA or gDNA that served as material.

Generated by immunoSEQ multiplex PCR, the TCRdb table keeps only in-frame clones and is missing some. Among tens of thousands of clones listed, 70% to 90% were seen once. The receptor was isolated from a woman aged 55-69 years with acute or convalescent COVID-19. The chain recombines TRBV25-1 with TRBJ1-2; tentatively, D is TRBD1 (6 bases). The sequenced sample consisted of peripheral blood. The CDR3 is CASSGETGIYGYTF. The CDR3 region has the DNA TGTGCCAGCAGTGGGGAGACAGGAATCTATGGCTACACCTTC.